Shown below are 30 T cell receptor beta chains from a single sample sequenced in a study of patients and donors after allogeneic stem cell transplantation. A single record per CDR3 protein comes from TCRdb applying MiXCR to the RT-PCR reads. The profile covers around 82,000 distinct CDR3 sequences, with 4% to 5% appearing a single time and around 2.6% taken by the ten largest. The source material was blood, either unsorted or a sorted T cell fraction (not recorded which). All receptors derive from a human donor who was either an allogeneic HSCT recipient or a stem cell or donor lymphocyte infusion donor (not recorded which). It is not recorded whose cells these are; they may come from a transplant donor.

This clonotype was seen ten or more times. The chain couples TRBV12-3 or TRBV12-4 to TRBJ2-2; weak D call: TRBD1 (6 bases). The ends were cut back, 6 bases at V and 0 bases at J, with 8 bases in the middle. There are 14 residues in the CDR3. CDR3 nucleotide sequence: TGTGCCAGCAGAGGACAGTCGAACACCGGGGAGCTGTTTTTT. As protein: CASRGQSNTGELFF.

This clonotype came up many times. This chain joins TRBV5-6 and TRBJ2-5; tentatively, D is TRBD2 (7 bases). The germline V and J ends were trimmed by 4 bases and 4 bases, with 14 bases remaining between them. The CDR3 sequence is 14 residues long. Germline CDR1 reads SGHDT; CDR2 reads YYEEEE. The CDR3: CASSGAGAGETQYF. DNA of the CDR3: TGTGCCAGCAGCGGTGCGGGGGCTGGAGAGACCCAGTACTTC.

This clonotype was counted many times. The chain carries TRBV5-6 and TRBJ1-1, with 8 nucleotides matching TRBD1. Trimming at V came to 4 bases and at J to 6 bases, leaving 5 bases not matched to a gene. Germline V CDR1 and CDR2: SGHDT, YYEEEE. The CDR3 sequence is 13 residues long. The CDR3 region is CASSPDRGAEAFF. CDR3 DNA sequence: TGTGCCAGCAGCCCCGACAGGGGAGCTGAAGCTTTCTTT.

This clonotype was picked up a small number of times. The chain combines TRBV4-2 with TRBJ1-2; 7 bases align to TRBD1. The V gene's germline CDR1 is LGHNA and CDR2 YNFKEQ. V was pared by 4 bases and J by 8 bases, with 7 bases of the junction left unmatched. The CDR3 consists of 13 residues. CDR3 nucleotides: TGTGCCAGCAGCCCTCGGACAGGAGAGGGCTACACCTTC. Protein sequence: CASSPRTGEGYTF.

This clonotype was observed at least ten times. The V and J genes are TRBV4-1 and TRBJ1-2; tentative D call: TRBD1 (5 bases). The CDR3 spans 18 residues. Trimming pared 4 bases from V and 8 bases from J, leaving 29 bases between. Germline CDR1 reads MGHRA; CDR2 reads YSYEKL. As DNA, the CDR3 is TGCGCCAGCAGCCCAGCCGGGACCCGAAGTTGGTTTGCTTACGGCTACACCTTC. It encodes CASSPAGTRSWFAYGYTF.

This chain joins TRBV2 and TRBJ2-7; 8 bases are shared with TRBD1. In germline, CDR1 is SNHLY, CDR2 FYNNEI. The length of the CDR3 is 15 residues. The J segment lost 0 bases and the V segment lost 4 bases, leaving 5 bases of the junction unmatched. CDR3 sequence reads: CASSGDRKSSYEQYF. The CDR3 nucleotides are TGTGCCAGCAGTGGGGACAGGAAGAGCTCCTACGAGCAGTACTTC.

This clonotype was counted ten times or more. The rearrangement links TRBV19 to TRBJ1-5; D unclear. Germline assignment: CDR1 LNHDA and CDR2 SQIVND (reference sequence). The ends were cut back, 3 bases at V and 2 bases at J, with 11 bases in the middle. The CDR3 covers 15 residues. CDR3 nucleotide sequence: TGTGCCAGTAGTATGCAACAGCAAGGCAATCAGCCCCAGCATTTT. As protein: CASSMQQQGNQPQHF.

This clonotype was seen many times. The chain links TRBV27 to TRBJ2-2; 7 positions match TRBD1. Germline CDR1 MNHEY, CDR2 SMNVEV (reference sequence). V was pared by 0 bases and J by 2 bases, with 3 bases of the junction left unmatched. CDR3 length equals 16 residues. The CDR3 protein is CASSLSGQLNTGELFF. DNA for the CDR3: TGTGCCAGCAGTTTATCGGGACAGCTAAACACCGGGGAGCTGTTTTTT.

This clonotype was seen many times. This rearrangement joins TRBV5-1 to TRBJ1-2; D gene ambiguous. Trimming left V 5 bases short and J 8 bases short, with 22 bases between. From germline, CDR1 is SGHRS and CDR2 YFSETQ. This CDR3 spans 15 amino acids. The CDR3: CASSVSGTHSGGYTF. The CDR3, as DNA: TGCGCCAGCAGTGTCTCAGGAACTCATTCTGGGGGCTACACCTTC.

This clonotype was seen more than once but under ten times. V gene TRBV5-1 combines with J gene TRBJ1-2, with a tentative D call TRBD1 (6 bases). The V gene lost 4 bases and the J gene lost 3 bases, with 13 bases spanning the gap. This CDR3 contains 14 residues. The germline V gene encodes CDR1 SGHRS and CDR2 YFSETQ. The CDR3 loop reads CASSPQGSYYGYTF. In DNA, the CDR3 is TGCGCCAGCAGCCCCCAGGGGTCGTACTATGGCTACACCTTC.

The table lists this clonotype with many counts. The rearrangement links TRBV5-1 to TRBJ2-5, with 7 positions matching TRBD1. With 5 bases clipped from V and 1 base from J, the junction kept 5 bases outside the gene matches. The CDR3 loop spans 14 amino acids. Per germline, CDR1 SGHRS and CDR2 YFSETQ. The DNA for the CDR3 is TGCGCCAGCAGGTCACAGGGGACCCAAGAGACCCAGTACTTC. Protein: CASRSQGTQETQYF.

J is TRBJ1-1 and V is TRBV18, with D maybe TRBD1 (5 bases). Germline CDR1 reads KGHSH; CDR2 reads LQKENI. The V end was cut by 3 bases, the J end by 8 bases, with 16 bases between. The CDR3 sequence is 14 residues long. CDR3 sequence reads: CASSPKGRTGEAFF. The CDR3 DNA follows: TGTGCCAGCTCACCTAAAGGTAGAACAGGAGAAGCTTTCTTT.

The DNA for the CDR3 is TGTGCCAGCTCACCCCCTACCGGGCTTAGCACAGATACGCAGTATTTT. This codes for CASSPPTGLSTDTQYF. The chain joins TRBV18 to TRBJ2-3, with unresolved D. Germline lookup yields CDR1 KGHSH and CDR2 LQKENI. Trimming pared 3 bases from V and 0 bases from J, leaving 13 bases between. CDR3 length: 16 amino acids.

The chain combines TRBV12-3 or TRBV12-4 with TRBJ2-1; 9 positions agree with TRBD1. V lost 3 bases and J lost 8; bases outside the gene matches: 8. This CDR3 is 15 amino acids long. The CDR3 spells CASSFRGQGSHEQFF. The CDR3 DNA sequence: TGTGCCAGCAGTTTCCGGGGACAGGGCTCTCATGAGCAGTTCTTC.

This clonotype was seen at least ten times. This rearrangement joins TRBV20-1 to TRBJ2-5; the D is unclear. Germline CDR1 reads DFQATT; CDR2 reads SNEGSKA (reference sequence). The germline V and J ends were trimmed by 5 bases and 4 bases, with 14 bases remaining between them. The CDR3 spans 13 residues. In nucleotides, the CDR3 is TGCAGTGCTCCGAACCCAAACGCAGAGACCCAGTACTTC. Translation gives CSAPNPNAETQYF.

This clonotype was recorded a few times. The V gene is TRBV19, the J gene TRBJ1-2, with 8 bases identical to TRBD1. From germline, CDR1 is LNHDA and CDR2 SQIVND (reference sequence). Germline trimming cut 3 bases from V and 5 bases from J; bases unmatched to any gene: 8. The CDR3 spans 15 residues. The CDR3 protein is CASSIPTGQEYGYTF. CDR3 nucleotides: TGTGCCAGTAGTATCCCAACGGGACAGGAATATGGCTACACCTTC.

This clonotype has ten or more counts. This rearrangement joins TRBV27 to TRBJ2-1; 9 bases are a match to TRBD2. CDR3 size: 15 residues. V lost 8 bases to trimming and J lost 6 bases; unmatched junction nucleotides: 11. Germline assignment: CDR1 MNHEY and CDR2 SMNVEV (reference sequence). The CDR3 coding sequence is TGTGCCAGCGCCCAATCCTTAGCGGGAGTCAATGAGCAGTTCTTC. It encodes CASAQSLAGVNEQFF.

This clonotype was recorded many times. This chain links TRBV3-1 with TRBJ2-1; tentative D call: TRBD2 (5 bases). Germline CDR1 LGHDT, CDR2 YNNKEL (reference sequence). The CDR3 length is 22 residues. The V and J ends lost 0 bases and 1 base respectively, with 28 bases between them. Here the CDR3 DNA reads TGTGCCAGCAGCCAAGAATGGACTTTTGGTAGCATGAGACCAAAATCCTACAATGAGCAGTTCTTC. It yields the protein CASSQEWTFGSMRPKSYNEQFF.

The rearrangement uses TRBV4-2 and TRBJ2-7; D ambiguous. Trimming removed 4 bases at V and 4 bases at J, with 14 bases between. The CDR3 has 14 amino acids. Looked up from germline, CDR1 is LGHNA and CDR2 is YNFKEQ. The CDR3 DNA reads TGTGCCAGCAGCCCCGACCTAAGAGGATACGAGCAGTACTTC. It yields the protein CASSPDLRGYEQYF.

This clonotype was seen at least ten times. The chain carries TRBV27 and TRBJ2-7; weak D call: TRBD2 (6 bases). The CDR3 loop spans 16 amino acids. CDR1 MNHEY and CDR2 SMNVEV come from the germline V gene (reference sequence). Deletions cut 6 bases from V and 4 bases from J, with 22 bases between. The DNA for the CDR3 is TGTGCCAGCAGCAAAATCCGGGACTCATGGGGTTACGAGCAGTACTTC. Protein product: CASSKIRDSWGYEQYF.

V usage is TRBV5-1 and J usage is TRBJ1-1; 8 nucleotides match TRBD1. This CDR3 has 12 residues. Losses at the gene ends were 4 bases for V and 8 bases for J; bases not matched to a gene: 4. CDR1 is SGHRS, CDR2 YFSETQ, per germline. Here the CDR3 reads CASSPNRGEAFF. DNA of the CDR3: TGCGCCAGCAGCCCTAACAGGGGGGAAGCTTTCTTT.

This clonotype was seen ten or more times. The CDR3 DNA sequence: TGCGCCAGCAGCCGATCGGGGGGGGAGAACTACGAGCAGTACTTC. This gives the protein CASSRSGGENYEQYF. This chain connects TRBV5-1 to TRBJ2-7, with 8 bases aligning to TRBD2. V lost 4 bases and J lost 3; bases outside the gene matches: 9. This CDR3 is built from 15 residues. Germline CDR1 SGHRS, CDR2 YFSETQ. Full variable domain (rest looked up from reference TRBV5-1 and TRBJ2-7): KAGVTQTPRYLIKTRGQQVTLSCSPISGHRSVSWYQQTPGQGLQFLFEYFSETQRNKGNFPGRFSGRQFSNSRSEMNVSTLELGDSALYLCASSRSGGENYEQYFGPGTRLTVT.

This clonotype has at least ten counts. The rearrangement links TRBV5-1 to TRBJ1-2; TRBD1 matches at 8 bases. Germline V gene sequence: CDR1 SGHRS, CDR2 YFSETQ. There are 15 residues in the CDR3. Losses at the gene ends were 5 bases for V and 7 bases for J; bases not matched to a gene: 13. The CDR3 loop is CASRLALGQEAGYTF. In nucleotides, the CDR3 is TGCGCCAGCAGACTCGCGTTGGGACAGGAGGCTGGCTACACCTTC.

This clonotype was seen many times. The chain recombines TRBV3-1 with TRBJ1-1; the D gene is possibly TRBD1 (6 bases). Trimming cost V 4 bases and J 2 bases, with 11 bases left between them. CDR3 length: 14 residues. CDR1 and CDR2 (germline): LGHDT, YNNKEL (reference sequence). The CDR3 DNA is TGTGCCAGCAGCCGGGCAGGGGAAAACACTGAAGCTTTCTTT. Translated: CASSRAGENTEAFF. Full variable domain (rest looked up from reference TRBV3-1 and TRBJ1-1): DTAVSQTPKYLVTQMGNDKSIKCEQNLGHDTMYWYKQDSKKFLKIMFSYNNKELIINETVPNRFSPKSPDKAHLNLHINSLELGDSAVYFCASSRAGENTEAFFGQGTRLTVV.

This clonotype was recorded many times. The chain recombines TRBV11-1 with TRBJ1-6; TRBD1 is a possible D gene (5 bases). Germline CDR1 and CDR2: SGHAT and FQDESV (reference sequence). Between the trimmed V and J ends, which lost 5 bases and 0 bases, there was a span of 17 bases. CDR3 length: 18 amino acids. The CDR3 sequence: CASSLGQGGSSYNSPLHF. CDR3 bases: TGTGCCAGCAGCCTCGGCCAGGGCGGGAGCTCCTATAATTCACCCCTCCACTTT.

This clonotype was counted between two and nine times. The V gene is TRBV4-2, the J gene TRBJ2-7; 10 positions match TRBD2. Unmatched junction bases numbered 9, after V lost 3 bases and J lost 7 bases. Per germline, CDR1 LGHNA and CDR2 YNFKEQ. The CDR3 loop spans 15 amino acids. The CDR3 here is CASSQELAGRREQYF. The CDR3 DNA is TGTGCCAGCAGCCAGGAACTAGCGGGGCGCAGGGAGCAGTACTTC.

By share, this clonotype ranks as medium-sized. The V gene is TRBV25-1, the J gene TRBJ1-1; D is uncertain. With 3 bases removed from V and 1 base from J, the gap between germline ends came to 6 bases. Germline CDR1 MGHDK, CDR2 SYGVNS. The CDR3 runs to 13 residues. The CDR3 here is CASSDFGNTEAFF. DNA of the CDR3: TGTGCCAGCAGTGATTTCGGGAACACTGAAGCTTTCTTT.

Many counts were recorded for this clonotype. The DNA for the CDR3 is TGCAGCTCCGGACTAGCGGGGGGGAAGGAGACCCAGTACTTC. Translation: CSSGLAGGKETQYF. The chain employs TRBV20-1 and TRBJ2-5; 15 bases are shared with TRBD2. The germline CDR1 and CDR2 sequences are DFQATT and SNEGSKA (reference sequence). CDR3 length: 14 amino acids.

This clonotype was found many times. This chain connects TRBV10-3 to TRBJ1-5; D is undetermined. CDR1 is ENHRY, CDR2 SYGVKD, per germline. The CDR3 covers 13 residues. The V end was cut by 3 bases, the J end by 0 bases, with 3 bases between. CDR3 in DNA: TGTGCCATCAGTGAAGGTAGCAATCAGCCCCAGCATTTT. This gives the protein CAISEGSNQPQHF.

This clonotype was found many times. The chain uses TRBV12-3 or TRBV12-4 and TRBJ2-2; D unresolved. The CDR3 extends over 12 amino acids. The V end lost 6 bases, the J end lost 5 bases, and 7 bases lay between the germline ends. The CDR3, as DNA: TGTGCCAGCAGCTCCCCGACCGGGGAGCTGTTTTTT. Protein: CASSSPTGELFF.